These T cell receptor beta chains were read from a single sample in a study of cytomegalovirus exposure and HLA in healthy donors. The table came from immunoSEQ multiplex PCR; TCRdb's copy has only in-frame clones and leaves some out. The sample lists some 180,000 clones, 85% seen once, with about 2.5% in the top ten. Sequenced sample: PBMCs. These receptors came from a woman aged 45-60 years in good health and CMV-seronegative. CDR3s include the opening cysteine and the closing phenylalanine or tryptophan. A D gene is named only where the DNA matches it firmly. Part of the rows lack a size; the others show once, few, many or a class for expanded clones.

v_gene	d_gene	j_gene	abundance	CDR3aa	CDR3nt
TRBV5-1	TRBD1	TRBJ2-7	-	CASSSPTGGEQYF	TGCGCCAGCAGTTCCCCCACAGGGGGCGAGCAGTACTTC
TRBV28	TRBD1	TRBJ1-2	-	CASSDRGSYGYTF	TGTGCCAGCAGTGACAGGGGAAGCTATGGCTACACCTTC
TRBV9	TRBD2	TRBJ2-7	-	CASSAGTSAYEQYF	TGTGCCAGCAGTGCCGGGACTAGCGCCTACGAGCAGTACTTC
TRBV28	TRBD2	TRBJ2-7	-	CASWGEGYEQYF	TGTGCCAGCTGGGGGGAGGGCTACGAGCAGTACTTC
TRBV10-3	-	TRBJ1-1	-	CAISESAGNTEAFF	TGTGCCATCAGTGAGTCCGCGGGGAACACTGAAGCTTTCTTT
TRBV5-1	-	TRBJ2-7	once	CASSAGPGLTYEQYF	TGCGCCAGCAGCGCTGGGCCGGGACTCACCTACGAGCAGTACTTC
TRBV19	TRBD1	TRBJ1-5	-	CASKMGQGIQPQHF	TGTGCCAGTAAAATGGGACAGGGGATCCAGCCCCAGCATTTT
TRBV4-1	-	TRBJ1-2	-	CASSRAGADYGYTF	TGCGCCAGCAGCCGGGCAGGGGCTGACTATGGCTACACCTTC
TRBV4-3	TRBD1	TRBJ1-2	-	CASSQWEGGNDGYTF	TGCGCCAGCAGCCAATGGGAAGGGGGCAACGATGGCTACACCTTC
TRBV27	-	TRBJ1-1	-	CASSLDLQNTEAFF	TGTGCCAGCAGTTTGGACTTACAGAACACTGAAGCTTTCTTT
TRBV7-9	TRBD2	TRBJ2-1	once	CASSLKLAGGYNEQFF	TGTGCCAGCAGCTTAAAGCTAGCGGGAGGCTACAATGAGCAGTTCTTC
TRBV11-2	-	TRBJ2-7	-	CASSLVSYEQYF	TGTGCCAGCAGCTTGGTCAGCTACGAGCAGTACTTC
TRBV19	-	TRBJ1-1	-	CASSPRTANTEAFF	TGTGCCAGTAGTCCGCGGACTGCGAACACTGAAGCTTTCTTT
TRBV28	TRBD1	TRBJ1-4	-	CASSQTGQGARGTNEKLFF	TGTGCCAGCAGTCAAACAGGACAGGGGGCTAGAGGGACTAATGAAAAACTGTTTTTT
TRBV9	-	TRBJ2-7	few	CASSPGRDFTYEQYF	TGTGCCAGCAGCCCCGGAAGGGACTTCACCTACGAGCAGTACTTC
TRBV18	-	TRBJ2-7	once	CASSPGLNYEQYF	TGTGCCAGCTCACCCGGACTGAACTACGAGCAGTACTTC
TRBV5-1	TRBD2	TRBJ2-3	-	CASSSGQPGLAYTQYF	TGCGCCAGCAGCTCGGGACAGCCGGGACTAGCTTATACGCAGTATTTT
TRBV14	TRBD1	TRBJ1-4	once	CASSPGTVANEKLFF	TGTGCCAGCAGCCCAGGGACAGTGGCTAATGAAAAACTGTTTTTT
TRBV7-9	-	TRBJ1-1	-	CASSRLEGRYTEAFF	TGTGCCAGCAGCCGTTTGGAGGGGCGTTACACTGAAGCTTTCTTT
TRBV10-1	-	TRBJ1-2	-	CASSEHRDYGYTF	TGCGCCAGCAGTGAGCACAGGGACTATGGCTACACCTTC
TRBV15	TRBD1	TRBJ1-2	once	CATSRAGQGPNYGYTF	TGTGCCACCAGCAGAGCAGGACAGGGGCCAAACTATGGCTACACCTTC
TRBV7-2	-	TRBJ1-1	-	CASTKGQLNTEAFF	TGTGCCAGCACCAAAGGACAGTTGAACACTGAAGCTTTCTTT
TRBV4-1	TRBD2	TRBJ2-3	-	CAGSHPGTSGTDTQYF	TGCGCCGGCAGCCACCCCGGGACTAGCGGGACAGATACGCAGTATTTT
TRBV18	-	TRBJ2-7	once	CASSPIGGPRSYEQYF	TGTGCCAGCTCACCAATAGGAGGGCCTCGTTCCTACGAGCAGTACTTC
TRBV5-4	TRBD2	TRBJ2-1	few	CASSTRLAGVGASEQFF	TGTGCCAGCAGCACCCGACTAGCGGGAGTCGGGGCTAGTGAGCAGTTCTTC
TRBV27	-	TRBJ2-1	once	CASSLSPGFYNEQFF	TGTGCCAGCAGTTTAAGTCCGGGGTTTTACAATGAGCAGTTCTTC
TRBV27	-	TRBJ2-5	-	CASSRSGLQETQYF	TGTGCCAGCAGTAGAAGCGGCCTCCAAGAGACCCAGTACTTC
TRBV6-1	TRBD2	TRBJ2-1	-	CASSKEGLAYGEQFF	TGTGCCAGCAGTAAGGAGGGACTAGCCTACGGGGAGCAGTTCTTC
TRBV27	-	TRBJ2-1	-	CASSLKEYNEQFF	TGTGCCAGCAGTTTAAAAGAGTACAATGAGCAGTTCTTC
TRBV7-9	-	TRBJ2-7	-	CSSSLARQDEQYF	TGTTCCAGCAGCTTAGCCAGGCAGGACGAGCAGTACTTC
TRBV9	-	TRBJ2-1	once	CASSPTSGSYNEQFF	TGTGCCAGCAGCCCGACTAGTGGTTCCTACAATGAGCAGTTCTTC
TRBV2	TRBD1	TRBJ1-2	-	CASSPRGRDYGYTF	TGTGCCAGCAGTCCCAGGGGGCGCGACTATGGCTACACCTTC
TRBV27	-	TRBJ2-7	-	CASSLDHRAYEQYF	TGTGCCAGCAGTTTGGACCACAGGGCCTACGAGCAGTACTTC
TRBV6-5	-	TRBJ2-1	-	CASRSSRDFYNEQFF	TGTGCCAGCAGATCTTCCCGGGACTTTTACAATGAGCAGTTCTTC
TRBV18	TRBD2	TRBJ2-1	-	CASSPQLADPPNEQFF	TGTGCCAGCTCACCCCAACTAGCGGATCCCCCCAATGAGCAGTTCTTC
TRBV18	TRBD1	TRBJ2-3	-	CASSPLGQTDTQYF	TGTGCCAGCTCACCACTGGGACAGACAGATACGCAGTATTTT